The rows below give T cell receptor beta chains drawn from one sample of a study of molecular identifiers for immune sequencing clone quantification. TCRdb ran MiXCR on the PCR reads and lists one entry per CDR3 protein. The table includes approximately 590,000 distinct CDR3 sequences, roughly 23% detected once. Sequenced input: naive CD8+ T cells from blood, with Jurkat cell RNA spiked in. All receptors derive from a human donor in good health. Some libraries in this study had Jurkat cell RNA spiked in. CDR3s include the opening cysteine and the closing phenylalanine or tryptophan. A D gene is named only where the DNA matches it firmly. Only some rows state a clone size, as once, few, many or a class for expanded clones.

V: TRBV5-6; D: TRBD1; size: NA; J: TRBJ1-5; CDR3: CASSLGTDYSNQPQHF; DNA: TGTGCCAGCAGCCTAGGGACAGACTATAGCAATCAGCCCCAGCATTTT
V: TRBV12-3/TRBV12-4; D: TRBD1; size: NA; J: TRBJ1-5; CDR3: CASSLERGRGNQPQHF; DNA: TGTGCCAGCAGTTTAGAAAGGGGGCGAGGCAATCAGCCCCAGCATTTT
V: TRBV9; D: TRBD2; size: few; J: TRBJ2-7; CDR3: CASSAGGTSYEQYF; DNA: TGTGCCAGCAGCGCCGGGGGGACTAGCTACGAGCAGTACTTC
V: TRBV6-2/TRBV6-3; D: NA; size: NA; J: TRBJ2-7; CDR3: CASSYLPSRGSEQYF; DNA: TGTGCCAGCAGTTACCTTCCAAGCAGGGGTAGCGAGCAGTACTTC
V: TRBV10-3; D: TRBD1; size: few; J: TRBJ2-1; CDR3: CAISEWDRVYNEQFF; DNA: TGTGCCATCAGTGAGTGGGACAGGGTCTACAATGAGCAGTTCTTC
V: TRBV5-4; D: TRBD1; size: many; J: TRBJ2-2; CDR3: CASSLTGGYTGELFF; DNA: TGTGCCAGCAGCTTGACAGGGGGTTACACCGGGGAGCTGTTTTTT
V: TRBV24-1; D: TRBD1; size: NA; J: TRBJ2-3; CDR3: CATSDLQGRDTQYF; DNA: TGTGCCACCAGTGATCTACAGGGGAGAGATACGCAGTATTTT
V: TRBV19; D: NA; size: NA; J: TRBJ2-1; CDR3: CASSIGSRGTGNEQFF; DNA: TGTGCCAGTAGTATAGGGTCCCGCGGGACGGGTAATGAGCAGTTCTTC
V: TRBV27; D: TRBD1; size: many; J: TRBJ2-6; CDR3: CASSPMDRSRSGANVLTF; DNA: TGTGCCAGCAGCCCGATGGACAGGTCGCGCTCTGGGGCCAACGTCCTGACTTTC
V: TRBV2; D: NA; size: few; J: TRBJ1-2; CDR3: CASSEWQNYGYTF; DNA: TGTGCCAGCAGTGAATGGCAGAACTATGGCTACACCTTC
V: TRBV12-3/TRBV12-4; D: NA; size: NA; J: TRBJ2-7; CDR3: CASSPKYSYEQYF; DNA: TGTGCCAGCAGTCCGAAATACTCCTACGAGCAGTACTTC
V: TRBV9; D: TRBD1; size: NA; J: TRBJ2-3; CDR3: CASSVGGQGTDTQYF; DNA: TGTGCCAGCAGCGTTGGGGGACAGGGGACAGATACGCAGTATTTT
V: TRBV30; D: TRBD1; size: NA; J: TRBJ1-2; CDR3: CAWSPTPGTGDYGYTF; DNA: TGTGCCTGGAGTCCCACCCCCGGGACAGGGGATTATGGCTACACCTTC
V: TRBV5-1; D: NA; size: NA; J: TRBJ2-7; CDR3: CASSLGGGLNYEQYF; DNA: TGCGCCAGCAGCTTGGGAGGGGGACTCAACTACGAGCAGTACTTC
V: TRBV5-1; D: TRBD1; size: few; J: TRBJ2-7; CDR3: CASSPKATGSYEQYF; DNA: TGCGCCAGCAGCCCAAAAGCGACAGGGTCCTACGAGCAGTACTTC
V: TRBV3-1; D: TRBD2; size: NA; J: TRBJ2-2; CDR3: CASSQGSPGTRAVPNTGELFF; DNA: TGTGCCAGCAGCCAAGGGAGTCCCGGGACTAGGGCGGTCCCGAACACCGGGGAGCTGTTTTTT
V: TRBV7-9; D: TRBD2; size: many; J: TRBJ2-7; CDR3: CASSSGLAGGHEQYF; DNA: TGTGCCAGCAGCTCGGGACTAGCGGGAGGGCACGAGCAGTACTTC
V: TRBV20-1; D: NA; size: many; J: TRBJ2-5; CDR3: CSARGRDLVETQYF; DNA: TGCAGTGCTAGGGGCAGGGATTTGGTTGAGACCCAGTACTTC
V: TRBV5-1; D: TRBD1; size: NA; J: TRBJ2-7; CDR3: CASSPALGQGYAQYF; DNA: TGCGCCAGCAGCCCTGCCTTGGGACAGGGTTACGCGCAGTACTTC
V: TRBV20-1; D: NA; size: NA; J: TRBJ2-1; CDR3: CSAREDGISYNEQFF; DNA: TGCAGTGCTAGGGAGGACGGTATCTCCTACAATGAGCAGTTCTTC
V: TRBV14; D: NA; size: few; J: TRBJ2-1; CDR3: CASSHGYNEQFF; DNA: TGTGCCAGCAGCCACGGGTACAATGAGCAGTTCTTC
V: TRBV29-1; D: TRBD2; size: many; J: TRBJ2-4; CDR3: CSVRTSATKNIQYF; DNA: TGCAGCGTCCGGACTAGCGCGACCAAAAACATTCAGTACTTC
V: TRBV6-2/TRBV6-3; D: NA; size: few; J: TRBJ1-5; CDR3: CAKPRGPDSNQPQHF; DNA: TGTGCCAAACCCCGCGGCCCAGATAGCAATCAGCCCCAGCATTTT
V: TRBV19; D: NA; size: few; J: TRBJ1-5; CDR3: CASSIGTRSGQPQHF; DNA: TGTGCCAGTAGTATCGGGACCCGGTCGGGTCAGCCCCAGCATTTT
V: TRBV12-3/TRBV12-4; D: NA; size: NA; J: TRBJ2-1; CDR3: CASGEVFNEQFF; DNA: TGTGCCAGCGGGGAGGTTTTCAATGAGCAGTTCTTC
V: TRBV10-3; D: NA; size: few; J: TRBJ2-7; CDR3: CAINRDGYEQYF; DNA: TGTGCCATCAACAGGGATGGGTACGAGCAGTACTTC
V: TRBV12-3/TRBV12-4; D: NA; size: NA; J: TRBJ1-2; CDR3: CAGTWTDYGYTF; DNA: TGTGCCGGCACTTGGACGGACTATGGCTACACCTTC
V: TRBV4-3; D: TRBD1; size: NA; J: TRBJ1-2; CDR3: CASSQDSTGATNYGYTF; DNA: TGCGCCAGCAGCCAAGATTCAACAGGGGCCACTAACTATGGCTACACCTTC
V: TRBV27; D: NA; size: NA; J: TRBJ1-6; CDR3: CASSSSGKPLHF; DNA: TGTGCCAGCAGTTCATCCGGAAAACCCCTCCACTTT
V: TRBV13; D: NA; size: few; J: TRBJ2-1; CDR3: CASSSGRTPQFF; DNA: TGTGCCAGCAGCTCGGGCCGGACTCCCCAGTTCTTC
V: TRBV7-9; D: NA; size: many; J: TRBJ2-7; CDR3: CASSLGLRPGEQYF; DNA: TGTGCCAGCAGCTTAGGGCTGCGGCCCGGGGAGCAGTACTTC
V: TRBV6-2/TRBV6-3; D: TRBD1; size: NA; J: TRBJ1-1; CDR3: CASSYFQGATEAFF; DNA: TGTGCCAGCAGTTATTTTCAGGGGGCCACTGAAGCTTTCTTT
V: TRBV7-2; D: NA; size: NA; J: TRBJ1-1; CDR3: CASTLSGGGYSEAFF; DNA: TGTGCCAGCACCCTAAGTGGGGGTGGATATAGTGAAGCTTTCTTT
V: TRBV19; D: NA; size: NA; J: TRBJ2-7; CDR3: CASSYGGGSGYEQYF; DNA: TGTGCCAGTAGTTACGGCGGAGGGTCTGGCTACGAGCAGTACTTC
V: TRBV6-2/TRBV6-3; D: TRBD1; size: few; J: TRBJ1-1; CDR3: CASSLGQGASYRTEAFF; DNA: TGTGCCAGCAGTCTCGGACAGGGGGCTTCCTACAGGACTGAAGCTTTCTTT
V: TRBV11-2; D: TRBD2; size: many; J: TRBJ2-1; CDR3: CASSPGTSGYYEQFF; DNA: TGTGCCAGCAGCCCAGGGACTAGCGGGTACTATGAGCAGTTCTTC
V: TRBV18; D: NA; size: NA; J: TRBJ1-2; CDR3: CASSPETVGNYGYTF; DNA: TGTGCCAGCTCACCCGAGACAGTGGGAAACTATGGCTACACCTTC
V: TRBV4-1; D: NA; size: many; J: TRBJ1-6; CDR3: CASSQDRRASSYNSPLHF; DNA: TGCGCCAGCAGCCAAGATAGGAGGGCGAGCTCCTATAATTCACCCCTCCACTTT
V: TRBV7-3; D: TRBD2; size: NA; J: TRBJ2-1; CDR3: CASSSDRAGGPFF; DNA: TGTGCCAGCAGCTCGGACAGAGCGGGAGGCCCGTTCTTC
V: TRBV20-1; D: TRBD2; size: NA; J: TRBJ2-3; CDR3: CSARGAGGSGDTQYF; DNA: TGCAGTGCTAGAGGAGCGGGGGGATCGGGAGATACGCAGTATTTT